The source of this T cell receptor (beta chain) is a study of cytomegalovirus exposure and HLA in healthy donors. Whole-study findings and limits: Fewer N-insertions (relative to the approximately 670-donor mean) were reportedly seen in an Asian-associated ancestry cluster in a later analysis. A later analysis associated 15,000 to 20,000 TCR beta sequences with HLA alleles at a 0.05 false discovery rate.

Primers included in the PCR were 60 Vbeta and 13 Jbeta primers. Generated by immunoSEQ multiplex PCR, the TCRdb table keeps only in-frame clones and is missing some. The sample lists about 170,000 clones, 65% to 85% occurring once. CDR1 is GTSNPN and CDR2 is SVGIG in the germline V gene (reference sequence). Between the trimmed V and J ends, which lost 0 bases and 2 bases, there was a span of 10 bases. The CDR3 extends over 14 amino acids. On this clone itself: Antigen: not known.

The chain links TRBV30 to TRBJ1-2; no reliable D call. The receptor comes from a woman aged 50 to 60 in good health and CMV-seropositive. Sample: PBMCs. CDR3 region: CAWSVALNNYGYTF. CDR3 in DNA: TGTGCCTGGAGTGTAGCCCTGAACAACTATGGCTACACCTTC.